Detailed here is one TCR beta chain. Its target is unknown. Trimming shortened V by 4 bases and J by 4 bases, and 16 bases separated the two germline ends. The germline CDR1 and CDR2 sequences are KGHSH and LQKENI. This CDR3 has 15 residues. The source of the sample is a study of T cells after yellow fever vaccination. Findings of the study overall: Clonotypes shared by both compartments, CD4 and CD8, made up a small share. Clones that expanded after primary vaccination mostly reappeared after the booster (roughly 95% CD4, about 91% CD8).

Template-switching 5'RACE yielded the TCR cDNA; a universal primer site and UMIs were added in the process. TCRdb reprocessed the 5' RACE reads via MiXCR and lists one record per CDR3 protein. The sample lists a few hundred thousand distinct CDR3 sequences; approximately 13% were seen once. Sequencing used CD4+ T cells sorted from PBMCs, obtained 15 days after the yellow fever booster vaccination. The source of this sequence is a man between 18 and 29 years old who received the YFV17D yellow fever vaccine. The chain joins TRBV18 to TRBJ1-1; D uncertain. The chain's CDR3 is CASSRSGLRTTEAFF. The CDR3 DNA sequence: TGTGCCAGCTCACGATCGGGCCTCCGAACCACTGAAGCTTTCTTT.